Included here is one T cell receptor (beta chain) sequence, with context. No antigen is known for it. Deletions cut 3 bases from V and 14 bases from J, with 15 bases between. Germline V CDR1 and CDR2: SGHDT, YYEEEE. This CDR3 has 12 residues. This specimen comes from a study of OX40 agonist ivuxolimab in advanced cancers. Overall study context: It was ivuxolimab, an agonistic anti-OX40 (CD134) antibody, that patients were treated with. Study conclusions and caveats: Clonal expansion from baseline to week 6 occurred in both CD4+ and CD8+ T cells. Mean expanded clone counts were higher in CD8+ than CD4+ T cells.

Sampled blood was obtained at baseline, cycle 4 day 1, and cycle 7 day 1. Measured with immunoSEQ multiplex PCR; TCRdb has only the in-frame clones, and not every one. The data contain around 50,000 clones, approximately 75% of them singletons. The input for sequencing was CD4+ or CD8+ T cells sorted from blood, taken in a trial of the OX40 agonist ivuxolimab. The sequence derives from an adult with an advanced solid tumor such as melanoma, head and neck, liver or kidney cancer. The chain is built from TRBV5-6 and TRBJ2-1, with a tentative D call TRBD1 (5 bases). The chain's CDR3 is CASSSPRAGKFF. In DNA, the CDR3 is TGTGCCAGCAGCTCCCCGCGCGCAGGGAAGTTCTTC. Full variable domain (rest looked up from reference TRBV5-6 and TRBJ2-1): DAGVTQSPTHLIKTRGQQVTLRCSPKSGHDTVSWYQQALGQGPQFIFQYYEEEERQRGNFPDRFSGHQFPNYSSELNVNALLLGDSALYLCASSSPRAGKFFGPGTRLTVL.